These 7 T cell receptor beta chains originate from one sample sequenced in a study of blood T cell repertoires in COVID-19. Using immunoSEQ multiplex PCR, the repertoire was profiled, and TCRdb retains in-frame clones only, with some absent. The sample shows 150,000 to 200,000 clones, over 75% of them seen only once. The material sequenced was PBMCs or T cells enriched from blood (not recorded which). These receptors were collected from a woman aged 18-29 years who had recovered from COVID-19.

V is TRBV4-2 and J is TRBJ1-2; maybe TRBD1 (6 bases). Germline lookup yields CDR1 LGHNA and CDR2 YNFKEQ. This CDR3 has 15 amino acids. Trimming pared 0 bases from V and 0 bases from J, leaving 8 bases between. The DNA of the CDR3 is TGTGCCAGCAGCCAAGAGGGGGGGCCTAACTATGGCTACACCTTC. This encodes CASSQEGGPNYGYTF.

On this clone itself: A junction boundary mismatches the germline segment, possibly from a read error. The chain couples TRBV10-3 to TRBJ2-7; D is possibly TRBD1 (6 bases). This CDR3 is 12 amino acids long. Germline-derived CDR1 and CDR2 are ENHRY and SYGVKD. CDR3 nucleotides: TGTGCCATCAGTGAGGGACTGACAGGCGTTTCCTTC. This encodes CAISEGLTGVSF.

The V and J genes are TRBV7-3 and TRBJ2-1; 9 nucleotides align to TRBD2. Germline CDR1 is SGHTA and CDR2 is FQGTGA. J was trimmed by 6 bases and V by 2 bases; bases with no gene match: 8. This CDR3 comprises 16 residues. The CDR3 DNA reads TGTGCCAGCAGCTTATCAGGGGGACTAGCTGTCAATGAGCAGTTCTTC. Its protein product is CASSLSGGLAVNEQFF.

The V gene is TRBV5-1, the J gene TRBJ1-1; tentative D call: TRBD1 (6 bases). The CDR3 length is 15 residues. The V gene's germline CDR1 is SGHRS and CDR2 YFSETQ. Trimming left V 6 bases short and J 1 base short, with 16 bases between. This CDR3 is CASTIFPQGNTEAFF. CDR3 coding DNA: TGCGCCAGCACCATCTTCCCACAGGGGAACACTGAAGCTTTCTTT.

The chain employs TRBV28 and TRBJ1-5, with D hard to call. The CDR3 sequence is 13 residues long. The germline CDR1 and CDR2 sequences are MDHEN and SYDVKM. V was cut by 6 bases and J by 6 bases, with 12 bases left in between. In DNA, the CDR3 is TGTGCCAGCAGAGACCTAGTTAGTCAGCCCCAGCATTTT. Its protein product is CASRDLVSQPQHF.

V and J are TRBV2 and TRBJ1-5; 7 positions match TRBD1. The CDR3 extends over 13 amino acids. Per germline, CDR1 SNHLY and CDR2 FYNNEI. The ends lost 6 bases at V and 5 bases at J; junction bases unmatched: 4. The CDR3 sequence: CASRWTGDQPQHF. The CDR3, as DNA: TGTGCCAGCAGGTGGACAGGCGATCAGCCCCAGCATTTT.

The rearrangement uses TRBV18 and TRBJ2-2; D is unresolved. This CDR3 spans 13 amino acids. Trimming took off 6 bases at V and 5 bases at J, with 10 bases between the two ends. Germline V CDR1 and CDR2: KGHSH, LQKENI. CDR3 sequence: CASSRLETGELFF. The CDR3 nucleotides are TGTGCCAGCTCTCGATTAGAGACCGGGGAGCTGTTTTTT.